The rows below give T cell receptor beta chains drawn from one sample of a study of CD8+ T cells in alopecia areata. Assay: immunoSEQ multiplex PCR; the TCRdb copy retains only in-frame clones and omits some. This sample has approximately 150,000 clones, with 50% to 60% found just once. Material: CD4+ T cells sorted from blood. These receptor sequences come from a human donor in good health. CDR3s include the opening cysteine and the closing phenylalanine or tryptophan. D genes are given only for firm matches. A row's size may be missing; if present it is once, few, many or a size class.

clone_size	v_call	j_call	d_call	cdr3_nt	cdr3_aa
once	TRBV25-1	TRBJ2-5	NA	TGTGCCAGCAGGTTACAAGAGACCCAGTACTTC	CASRLQETQYF
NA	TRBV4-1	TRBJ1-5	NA	TGCGCCAGCAGCCAAGATTTTAATAGCAATCAGCCCCAGCATTTT	CASSQDFNSNQPQHF
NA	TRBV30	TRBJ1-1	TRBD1	TGTGCCTGGAGCTGGGGGGACAGGGGATACAACACTGAAGCTTTCTTT	CAWSWGDRGYNTEAFF
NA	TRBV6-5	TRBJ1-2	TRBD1	TGTGCCAGCAGTTTGGGACAGGGCTTTCTACGCTACACCTTC	CASSLGQGFLRYTF
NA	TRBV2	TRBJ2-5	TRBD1	TGTGCCAGCAGTGAAGGGACAGGGGTGGAGACCCAGTACTTC	CASSEGTGVETQYF
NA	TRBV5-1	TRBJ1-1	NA	TGCGCCAGCAGCTCCGGGGGGAGCAGGACCATGAACACTGAAGCTTTCTTT	CASSSGGSRTMNTEAFF
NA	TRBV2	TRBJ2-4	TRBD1	TGTGCCAGCAGAAGGGACAGGGTTAAGGACATTCAGTACTTC	CASRRDRVKDIQYF
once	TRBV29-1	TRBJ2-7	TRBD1	TGCAGCGTTGCGACAGGGGGGACCTACGAGCAGTACTTC	CSVATGGTYEQYF
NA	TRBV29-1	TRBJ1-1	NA	TGCAGCGTCGGGAACACTGAAGCTTTCTTT	CSVGNTEAFF
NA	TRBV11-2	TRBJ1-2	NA	TGTGCCAGCAGCTTAGATAGGAGCAGGGCGGTTGCGGACTATGGCTACACCTTC	CASSLDRSRAVADYGYTF
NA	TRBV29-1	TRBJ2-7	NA	TGCAGCGCCGCGGGGCAGGGGCGCTACGAGCAGTACTTC	CSAAGQGRYEQYF
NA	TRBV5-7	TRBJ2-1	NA	TGTGCCAGCAGCTTGCTGCAGGGTTTTTACTTCTACAATGAGCAGTTCTTC	CASSLLQGFYFYNEQFF
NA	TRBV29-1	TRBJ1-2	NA	TGCAGCGTTGAAAGGGATGGCTACACCTTC	CSVERDGYTF
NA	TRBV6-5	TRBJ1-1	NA	TGTGCCAGCAGTTACGAGGGCAGAATGAACACTGAAGCTTTCTTT	CASSYEGRMNTEAFF
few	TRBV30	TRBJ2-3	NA	TGTGCCTGGATAGTGGCAGGGAGCGTTACGCAGTATTTT	CAWIVAGSVTQYF
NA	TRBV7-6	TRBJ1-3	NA	TGTGCCAGCAGCGCAATCTCTGGAAACACCATATATTTT	CASSAISGNTIYF
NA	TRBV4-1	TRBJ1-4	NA	TGCGCCAGCAGCCAAGCGGTGGTGGATGAAAAACTGTTTTTT	CASSQAVVDEKLFF
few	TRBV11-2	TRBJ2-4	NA	TGTGCCAGCAGCCCCTTTAATCGGAGGGACACGAAAAACATTCAGTACTTC	CASSPFNRRDTKNIQYF
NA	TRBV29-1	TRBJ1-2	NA	TGCAGCGTTGAACAGGGACGGGCCTACACCTTC	CSVEQGRAYTF
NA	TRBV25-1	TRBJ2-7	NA	TGTGCCAGCAGTGCCTCCTTCTCAAGGTACGAGCAGTACTTC	CASSASFSRYEQYF
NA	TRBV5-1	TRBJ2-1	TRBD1	TGCGCCAGCAGTTCCGGACAGGGCAGCGGCGAGCAGTTCTTC	CASSSGQGSGEQFF
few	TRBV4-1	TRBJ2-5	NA	TGCGCCAGCAGTCTCCGGGCAGGCAGTGGGGACCAAGAGACCCAGTACTTC	CASSLRAGSGDQETQYF
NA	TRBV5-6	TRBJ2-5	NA	TGTGCCAGCAGCTTGGTATCAGGGGAAGAGACCCAGTACTTC	CASSLVSGEETQYF
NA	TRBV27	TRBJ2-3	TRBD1	TGTGCCAGCAGCCCACAGGGGGCGAAGCGCCATACGCAGTATTTT	CASSPQGAKRHTQYF
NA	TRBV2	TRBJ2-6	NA	TGTGCCAGCAGTGGCCCCTCTGGGGCCAACGTCCTGACTTTC	CASSGPSGANVLTF
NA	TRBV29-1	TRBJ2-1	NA	TGCAGCGTTGACTATATCGGGTTCAATGAGCAGTTCTTC	CSVDYIGFNEQFF
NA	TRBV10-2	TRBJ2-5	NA	TGCGCCAGCTGCGTGGGAAGCCAAGAGACCCAGTACTTC	CASCVGSQETQYF
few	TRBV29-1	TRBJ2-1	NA	TGCAGCGTTGCCGAGGGACATCCCTCCTACAATGAGCAGTTCTTC	CSVAEGHPSYNEQFF
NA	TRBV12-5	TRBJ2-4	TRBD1	TGTGCTAGTGGTACCGGACAGGGGGCGGCCATTCAGTACTTC	CASGTGQGAAIQYF
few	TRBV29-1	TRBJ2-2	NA	TGCAGCGTCCTGCTTGCCAGGGGGGTAACCGGGGAGCTGTTTTTT	CSVLLARGVTGELFF
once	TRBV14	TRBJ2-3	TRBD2	TGTGCCAGCAGCCAAGGAGTGTTTAGCGGGAGTTCGGGATGGTCAGATACGCAGTATTTT	CASSQGVFSGSSGWSDTQYF
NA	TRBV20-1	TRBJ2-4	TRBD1	TGCAGTGCTAGAGGGACGACAGGGTTGCACTTC	CSARGTTGLHF
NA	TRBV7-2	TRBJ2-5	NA	TGTGCCAGCAGCCCGTTGGGGGGTGGCGAGACCCAGTACTTC	CASSPLGGGETQYF
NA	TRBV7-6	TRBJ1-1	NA	TGTGCCAGCAGCTCTGTCAAGGGGCTTAGGACTGAAGCTTTCTTT	CASSSVKGLRTEAFF
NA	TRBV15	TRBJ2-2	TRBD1	TGTGCCACCAGCAGGGACAGGAAGAGTACCGGGGAGCTGTTTTTT	CATSRDRKSTGELFF
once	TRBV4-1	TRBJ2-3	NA	TGCGCCAGCAGCCAAGTGGCTGATACGCAGTATTTT	CASSQVADTQYF
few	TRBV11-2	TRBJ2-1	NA	TGTGCCAGCAGCTTAGACTGGTCAGCAGGTAATGAGCAGTTCTTC	CASSLDWSAGNEQFF
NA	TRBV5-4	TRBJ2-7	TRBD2	TGTGCCAGCAGCTTTAGCGGGACGGGATTATACGAGCAGTACTTC	CASSFSGTGLYEQYF